This is a list of T cell receptor beta chains from one sample in a study of cytomegalovirus exposure and HLA in healthy donors. The assay was immunoSEQ multiplex PCR, and TCRdb's table has in-frame clones only and misses some. The sample lists 150,000 or so clones, about 86% occurring once. Source material: PBMCs. The receptor set was obtained from a human donor in good health. Both conserved end residues are part of each CDR3. The order of the fields is CDR3 protein, CDR3 DNA, J gene, V gene, clone size, CDR3 length, D gene. D genes are given only for firm matches. Size tells how often a clone was seen (once, few, many) or the class of an expanded clone, and some rows leave it out.

CDR3 protein: CASSAGQGAGNTIYF
CDR3 DNA: TGTGCCAGCAGCGCGGGACAGGGGGCTGGAAACACCATATATTTT
J gene: TRBJ1-3
V gene: TRBV9
clone size: -
CDR3 length: 15
D gene: TRBD1

CDR3 protein: CASSPPRSLYQETQYF
CDR3 DNA: TGTGCCAGCAGCCCCCCTCGGTCGTTGTACCAAGAGACCCAGTACTTC
J gene: TRBJ2-5
V gene: TRBV11-2
clone size: -
CDR3 length: 16
D gene: -

CDR3 protein: CASSSQGPNEKLFF
CDR3 DNA: TGTGCCAGCAGTTCACAGGGCCCTAATGAAAAACTGTTTTTT
J gene: TRBJ1-4
V gene: TRBV6-5
clone size: once
CDR3 length: 14
D gene: -

CDR3 protein: CASSTGYEQYF
CDR3 DNA: TGTGCCAGCAGTACAGGGTACGAGCAGTACTTC
J gene: TRBJ2-7
V gene: TRBV25-1
clone size: -
CDR3 length: 11
D gene: -

CDR3 protein: CASRAGNTEAFF
CDR3 DNA: TGCGCCAGCAGAGCGGGGAACACTGAAGCTTTCTTT
J gene: TRBJ1-1
V gene: TRBV10-2
clone size: -
CDR3 length: 12
D gene: -

CDR3 protein: CASSPTGYYEQYF
CDR3 DNA: TGTGCCAGCAGCCCGACGGGGTACTACGAGCAGTACTTC
J gene: TRBJ2-7
V gene: TRBV9
clone size: -
CDR3 length: 13
D gene: -

CDR3 protein: CASSRLNLGQGFSEQYF
CDR3 DNA: TGCGCCAGCAGCCGCCTAAATTTGGGACAGGGGTTTTCCGAGCAGTACTTC
J gene: TRBJ2-7
V gene: TRBV5-1
clone size: -
CDR3 length: 17
D gene: TRBD1

CDR3 protein: CASSLSKGNQPQHF
CDR3 DNA: TGTGCCAGCAGCTTGTCTAAGGGGAATCAGCCCCAGCATTTT
J gene: TRBJ1-5
V gene: TRBV7-6
clone size: -
CDR3 length: 14
D gene: -

CDR3 protein: CAWSQQGINNEQFF
CDR3 DNA: TGTGCCTGGAGTCAACAGGGTATAAACAATGAGCAGTTCTTC
J gene: TRBJ2-1
V gene: TRBV30
clone size: -
CDR3 length: 14
D gene: -

CDR3 protein: CASSGWDSEQFF
CDR3 DNA: TGCGCCAGCAGCGGATGGGACTCCGAGCAGTTCTTC
J gene: TRBJ2-1
V gene: TRBV5-1
clone size: -
CDR3 length: 12
D gene: -

CDR3 protein: CASSQDPDTSSYNEQFF
CDR3 DNA: TGTGCCAGCAGCCAAGATCCCGACACCTCGTCCTACAATGAGCAGTTCTTC
J gene: TRBJ2-1
V gene: TRBV4-2
clone size: few
CDR3 length: 17
D gene: -

CDR3 protein: CASSLLFDRGTDTQYF
CDR3 DNA: TGTGCCAGCAGCTTGTTGTTTGATCGGGGCACAGATACGCAGTATTTT
J gene: TRBJ2-3
V gene: TRBV5-8
clone size: -
CDR3 length: 16
D gene: -

CDR3 protein: CASSFDRGRDEQYF
CDR3 DNA: TGTGCCAGCAGCTTCGACAGGGGGCGTGACGAGCAGTACTTC
J gene: TRBJ2-7
V gene: TRBV7-2
clone size: -
CDR3 length: 14
D gene: TRBD1

CDR3 protein: CASSPGTANTGELFF
CDR3 DNA: TGTGCCAGCAGCCCCGGGACAGCGAACACCGGGGAGCTGTTTTTT
J gene: TRBJ2-2
V gene: TRBV7-7
clone size: -
CDR3 length: 15
D gene: TRBD1

CDR3 protein: CASSETSGLYEQYF
CDR3 DNA: TGCGCCAGCAGTGAAACTAGCGGGCTCTACGAGCAGTACTTC
J gene: TRBJ2-7
V gene: TRBV10-2
clone size: -
CDR3 length: 14
D gene: TRBD2

CDR3 protein: CASSDASGGRTYEQYF
CDR3 DNA: TGTGCCAGCAGTGACGCTAGCGGGGGCCGCACCTACGAGCAGTACTTC
J gene: TRBJ2-7
V gene: TRBV2
clone size: once
CDR3 length: 16
D gene: TRBD2

CDR3 protein: CASSWGQFGVSDEQFF
CDR3 DNA: TGTGCCAGCAGCTGGGGACAGTTCGGGGTTTCGGATGAGCAGTTCTTC
J gene: TRBJ2-1
V gene: TRBV7-3
clone size: -
CDR3 length: 16
D gene: TRBD1

CDR3 protein: CAWSVPRPGLDF
CDR3 DNA: TGTGCCTGGAGTGTACCCCGGCCAGGGTTAGACTTC
J gene: TRBJ1-2
V gene: TRBV30
clone size: -
CDR3 length: 12
D gene: -

CDR3 protein: CASSSGLAGWWNEQFF
CDR3 DNA: TGTGCCAGCAGCTCGGGACTAGCGGGGTGGTGGAATGAGCAGTTCTTC
J gene: TRBJ2-1
V gene: TRBV7-9
clone size: -
CDR3 length: 16
D gene: TRBD2

CDR3 protein: CASIAGGELFF
CDR3 DNA: TGTGCCAGCATTGCAGGCGGGGAGCTGTTTTTT
J gene: TRBJ2-2
V gene: TRBV6-1
clone size: -
CDR3 length: 11
D gene: -

CDR3 protein: CASSVGHTNTEAFF
CDR3 DNA: TGTGCCAGCTCAGTAGGACACACGAACACTGAAGCTTTCTTT
J gene: TRBJ1-1
V gene: TRBV11-2
clone size: few
CDR3 length: 14
D gene: -

CDR3 protein: CASRSPSGEAGELFF
CDR3 DNA: TGTGCCAGCAGGTCGCCGAGCGGGGAGGCCGGGGAGCTGTTTTTT
J gene: TRBJ2-2
V gene: TRBV2
clone size: -
CDR3 length: 15
D gene: TRBD2

CDR3 protein: CASSLARFLDGYTF
CDR3 DNA: TGTGCCAGCAGCTTGGCCAGGTTTTTAGATGGCTACACCTTC
J gene: TRBJ1-2
V gene: TRBV11-3
clone size: few
CDR3 length: 14
D gene: -

CDR3 protein: CASSRPGQGLYEQYF
CDR3 DNA: TGTGCCAGCAGCCGACCGGGACAGGGTCTTTACGAGCAGTACTTC
J gene: TRBJ2-7
V gene: TRBV6-1
clone size: -
CDR3 length: 15
D gene: TRBD1

CDR3 protein: CASRKVRQPQHF
CDR3 DNA: TGTGCCAGCAGGAAGGTGAGGCAGCCCCAGCATTTT
J gene: TRBJ1-5
V gene: TRBV28
clone size: -
CDR3 length: 12
D gene: -

CDR3 protein: CASSPDTSNTEAFF
CDR3 DNA: TGTGCCAGCAGCCCCGACACTTCGAACACTGAAGCTTTCTTT
J gene: TRBJ1-1
V gene: TRBV11-3
clone size: once
CDR3 length: 14
D gene: -

CDR3 protein: CASSLNPWSGANVLTF
CDR3 DNA: TGTGCCAGCAGTCTAAATCCGTGGTCTGGGGCCAACGTCCTGACTTTC
J gene: TRBJ2-6
V gene: TRBV28
clone size: once
CDR3 length: 16
D gene: -

CDR3 protein: CASSLVGASYKLDWLPLAKNIQYF
CDR3 DNA: TGCGCCAGCAGCTTGGTGGGTGCCAGTTACAAGCTCGACTGGTTACCTCTAGCCAAAAACATTCAGTACTTC
J gene: TRBJ2-4
V gene: TRBV5-1
clone size: -
CDR3 length: 24
D gene: -

CDR3 protein: CASSEQAGTPGNTIYF
CDR3 DNA: TGTGCCAGCTCAGAACAAGCGGGGACTCCTGGAAACACCATATATTTT
J gene: TRBJ1-3
V gene: TRBV18
clone size: -
CDR3 length: 16
D gene: -

CDR3 protein: CASSSYRVGQETQYF
CDR3 DNA: TGCGCCAGCAGCAGCTACAGGGTCGGGCAAGAGACCCAGTACTTC
J gene: TRBJ2-5
V gene: TRBV5-1
clone size: -
CDR3 length: 15
D gene: -

CDR3 protein: CASSTEETQYF
CDR3 DNA: TGTGCCAGTAGTACAGAAGAGACCCAGTACTTC
J gene: TRBJ2-5
V gene: TRBV19
clone size: -
CDR3 length: 11
D gene: -

CDR3 protein: CASSPGFSIGQKLFF
CDR3 DNA: TGTGCCAGCTCACCAGGTTTCTCGATCGGTCAAAAACTGTTTTTT
J gene: TRBJ1-4
V gene: TRBV18
clone size: -
CDR3 length: 15
D gene: -

CDR3 protein: CASSDLWTREYNEQFF
CDR3 DNA: TGTGCCAGCAGTGACTTATGGACTAGAGAGTACAATGAGCAGTTCTTC
J gene: TRBJ2-1
V gene: TRBV6-4
clone size: few
CDR3 length: 16
D gene: TRBD2

CDR3 protein: CASSEYGVRRNQETQYF
CDR3 DNA: TGTGCCAGCAGTGAATATGGAGTTAGGCGGAACCAAGAGACCCAGTACTTC
J gene: TRBJ2-5
V gene: TRBV6-1
clone size: few
CDR3 length: 17
D gene: -

CDR3 protein: CASRAQGSNTEAFF
CDR3 DNA: TGCGCCAGCAGGGCTCAGGGGTCAAACACTGAAGCTTTCTTT
J gene: TRBJ1-1
V gene: TRBV5-1
clone size: -
CDR3 length: 14
D gene: -

CDR3 protein: CASSSVFSGQHFQYF
CDR3 DNA: TGTGCCAGCAGTTCTGTTTTTTCGGGACAGCATTTCCAGTACTTC
J gene: TRBJ2-5
V gene: TRBV27
clone size: -
CDR3 length: 15
D gene: TRBD1

CDR3 protein: CATGTGGSPDTQYF
CDR3 DNA: TGCGCCACCGGGACAGGGGGTTCCCCAGATACGCAGTATTTT
J gene: TRBJ2-3
V gene: TRBV4-1
clone size: -
CDR3 length: 14
D gene: TRBD1

CDR3 protein: CASSQGASGSYEQYF
CDR3 DNA: TGTGCCAGCAGCCAGGGGGCTAGCGGGAGTTACGAGCAGTACTTC
J gene: TRBJ2-7
V gene: TRBV7-2
clone size: -
CDR3 length: 15
D gene: TRBD2

CDR3 protein: CASSHPTGGRNTGELFF
CDR3 DNA: TGCGCCAGCAGCCATCCCACAGGGGGTAGGAACACCGGGGAGCTGTTTTTT
J gene: TRBJ2-2
V gene: TRBV4-1
clone size: -
CDR3 length: 17
D gene: TRBD1

CDR3 protein: CASSLEGQGYEQYF
CDR3 DNA: TGTGCCAGCAGCTTGGAGGGACAGGGGTACGAGCAGTACTTC
J gene: TRBJ2-7
V gene: TRBV5-5
clone size: -
CDR3 length: 14
D gene: TRBD1

CDR3 protein: CASSYSSSYNEQFF
CDR3 DNA: TGTGCCAGCAGTTACTCGAGTAGTTACAATGAGCAGTTCTTC
J gene: TRBJ2-1
V gene: TRBV6-5
clone size: -
CDR3 length: 14
D gene: -

CDR3 protein: CASSQPGLDIEQFF
CDR3 DNA: TGTGCCAGCAGCCAGCCTGGACTAGATATTGAGCAGTTCTTC
J gene: TRBJ2-1
V gene: TRBV4-2
clone size: once
CDR3 length: 14
D gene: TRBD2

CDR3 protein: CASSNRGTEAFF
CDR3 DNA: TGTGCCAGCAGTAACAGGGGCACTGAAGCTTTCTTT
J gene: TRBJ1-1
V gene: TRBV6-6
clone size: -
CDR3 length: 12
D gene: TRBD1